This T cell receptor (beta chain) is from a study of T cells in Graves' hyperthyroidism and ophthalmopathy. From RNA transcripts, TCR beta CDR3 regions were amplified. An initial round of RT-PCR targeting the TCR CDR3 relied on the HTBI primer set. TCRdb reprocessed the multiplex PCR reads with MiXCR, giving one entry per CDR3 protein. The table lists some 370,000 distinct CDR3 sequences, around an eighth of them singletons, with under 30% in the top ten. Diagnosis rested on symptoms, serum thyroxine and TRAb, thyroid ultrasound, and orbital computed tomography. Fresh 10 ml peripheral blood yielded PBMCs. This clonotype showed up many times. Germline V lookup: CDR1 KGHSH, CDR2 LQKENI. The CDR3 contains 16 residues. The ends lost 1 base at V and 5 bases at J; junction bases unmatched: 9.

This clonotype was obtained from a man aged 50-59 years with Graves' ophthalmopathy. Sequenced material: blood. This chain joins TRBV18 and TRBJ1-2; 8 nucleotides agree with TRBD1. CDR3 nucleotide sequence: TGTGCCAGCTCACCACTACCAGGGGGCCTCAAGTATGGCTACACCTTC. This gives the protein CASSPLPGGLKYGYTF. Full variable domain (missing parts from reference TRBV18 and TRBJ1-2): NAGVMQNPRHLVRRRGQEARLRCSPMKGHSHVYWYRQLPEEGLKFMVYLQKENIIDESGMPKERFSAEFPKEGPSILRIQQVVRGDSAAYFCASSPLPGGLKYGYTFGSGTRLTVV.